This T cell receptor (beta chain) was retrieved from a study of blood T cell repertoires in COVID-19. Germline V gives CDR1 MDHEN, CDR2 SYDVKM. The CDR3 has 16 residues. The J segment lost 7 bases and the V segment lost 7 bases, leaving 15 bases of the junction unmatched. Residents of about two dozen US areas, aged roughly 18 to 89 years, made up the participants. Grouping used clinical history reported by participants in a survey and questionnaire. Two negative PCRs, clearance, or symptom resolution were required of recovered Cohort 3 donors. As handled by the study authors: Researchers report that nucleated cell counts were estimated from reference gene primer amplification. TCRdb's table, derived via immunoSEQ multiplex PCR, lists solely in-frame clones and lacks some. The DNA gave D and trimming, while V, J and clone size come from that table. This sample carries 200,000 to 250,000 clones, 80% to 90% of them seen once, and the ten largest clones take over 1.5%.

What was sequenced was PBMCs or T cells enriched from blood (not recorded which). The chain couples TRBV28 to TRBJ2-1; 8 nucleotides line up with TRBD2. This TCR derives from a man aged 40-49 years who had recovered from COVID-19. The CDR3 DNA follows: TGTGCCAGCACCAACCTGGGAGGCGGGAGGAATAATGAGCAGTTCTTC. As protein: CASTNLGGGRNNEQFF.